One and the same sample provided the 2 T cell receptor beta chains below, sequenced in a study of CD4+ T cells in melanoma. Profiled with immunoSEQ multiplex PCR; TCRdb holds only in-frame clones, not every one. The sample records about 110,000 clones, approximately 90% being singletons. What was sequenced was peripheral blood. These TCRs come from a human donor with melanoma.

The chain is built from TRBV7-6 and TRBJ2-7; no firm D call. The ends were cut back, 1 base at V and 5 bases at J, with 9 bases in the middle. CDR1 is SGHVS and CDR2 is FNYEAQ in the germline V gene. This CDR3 contains 13 residues. The CDR3 reads CASSLVLSHEQYF. CDR3 nucleotide sequence: TGTGCCAGCAGCTTAGTTTTATCTCACGAGCAGTACTTC.

The J gene is TRBJ2-3, the V gene TRBV19, with TRBD2 matching 9 bases. Germline V gene lookup returns CDR1 LNHDA and CDR2 SQIVND (reference sequence). V shed 1 base, J shed 1 base, and the junction held 3 bases outside the gene matches. This CDR3 is 16 amino acids long. The CDR3 region is CASSIVASGGTDTQYF. The CDR3 DNA reads as TGTGCCAGTAGTATAGTGGCTAGCGGGGGCACAGATACGCAGTATTTT. Full variable domain (rest looked up from reference TRBV19 and TRBJ2-3): DGGITQSPKYLFRKEGQNVTLSCEQNLNHDAMYWYRQDPGQGLRLIYYSQIVNDFQKGDIAEGYSVSREKKESFPLTVTSAQKNPTAFYLCASSIVASGGTDTQYFGPGTRLTVL.